This TCR beta chain was found in a study of cytomegalovirus exposure and HLA in healthy donors (dated by TCRdb to 2016 to 2017). About the study as a whole: In an earlier analysis of roughly 500 of the donors, about 270 Gb of sequence data and some 100 million unique TCR beta sequences from 150 million to 200 million T cells were reported. Of the roughly 400 genotyped donors, roughly 76% were placed in the genetic ancestry cluster associated with self-reported Caucasian donors. All discovery cohort repertoires had been generated on a single sequencing platform. Among about 360 genotyped donors of the cohort, an average of approximately 240,000 unique TCR beta nucleotide sequences were sequenced per donor, around 18% of them non-productive. The study aimed to test whether cataloging public T cell receptors could reveal signatures of past pathogen exposure. Typing coverage differed by locus: A, B, C, DRB1 and DQB1 were typed in about 620-640 donors, DQA1 in roughly 500, DPA1 in 600 to 610, and DPB1 in 450 to 480. A later genetic analysis took genome-wide SNP genotypes for about 65% of the roughly 670 donors and used that subset as a discovery cohort. Roughly 300 gigabases of sequencing data and around 88 million unique TCR sequences made up an early release that covered several hundred HLA-typed donors. A later analysis re-analyzed previously published TCR beta repertoires from 660 or so donors and added high-resolution HLA genotyping to study TCR occurrence patterns. The study used immunosequencing to profile the T cell repertoires of some 600 subjects and linked those repertoires to cytomegalovirus serostatus. A separate validation cohort of over 95 different subjects was used in addition to the roughly 670-subject first cohort. Because of strong linkage in the cohort, roughly five DR-DQ haplotypes were treated as single units for association and clustering. Donor age, sex, ethnicity and CMV serostatus were collected together with the repertoire data. In an earlier analysis of roughly 580 of the donors, high-throughput TCR beta sequencing was used to judge whether each TCR beta V gene segment behaved as functional or pseudogenic. Both class I and class II loci were covered by HLA typing, at four-digit resolution. To predict cytomegalovirus infection status, the study brought together high-throughput TCR immunosequencing, statistical association of individual TCRs with disease status, and machine learning. In the later analysis, no new phenotypic data were used to find candidate immune exposures; instead, reliance was placed on TCR beta sequences and their occurrence across donors. The study at large found these results: The classifier was reported to diagnose cytomegalovirus status with high specificity and sensitivity in both the original cohort and the validation cohort. The study gave a list of roughly 150 TCR beta chains associated with cytomegalovirus. A further reported finding was that TCR beta sequences accurately predicted the HLA-A and HLA-B alleles for most subjects in the first cohort. The presence/absence analyses assumed that sequencing depth was roughly uniform across donors, and that assumption may not be true. Because some donors lacked HLA typing at each locus, the association tests relied only on the typed subset. Because the 87-base-pair reads could not distinguish some IMGT-functional V segments, including TRBV6-2 and TRBV6-3, those segments were excluded. When HLA alleles, especially DR and DQ, strongly co-occurred, TCR associations were difficult to assign to individual alleles. A later analysis found that most CMV-associated TCR beta chains appeared HLA-restricted, with HLA associations seemingly driven largely by CMV exposure. Correlated functional status among segregating V segments might be attributable to linkage disequilibrium, but an unknown experimental factor could not be ruled out. A cluster of highly shared sequence variants was judged likely to be a technical artifact of the sequencing pipeline. Because counts were too low, about 18 rarely observed V segments, including chromosome 9 orphons, were excluded from the earlier analysis of under 650 of the donors. In an earlier analysis of approximately 590 of the donors, most TCR beta V segments appeared in productive rearrangements about 87% or about 30% of the time, broadly matching IMGT annotations. At a false discovery rate of 0.05, a later analysis linked some 18,000 TCR beta sequences to specific HLA alleles. In a later analysis, HLA-associated TCR beta chains were found to be more clonally expanded and to have lower generation probabilities than equally common non-associated chains. Across donors, most TCR sequences were observed very rarely, whereas some public TCRs were present in many individuals. In a later analysis, several top co-occurrence clusters were reported to appear linked to parvovirus B19, influenza, CMV and Epstein-Barr virus. A later analysis found that TCR association rates varied across HLA loci, with DRB1 alleles showing the most associated TCRs and HLA-C alleles the fewest. In vitro tests confirmed that three of the cytomegalovirus-associated TCR beta chains recognize cytomegalovirus antigens. CMV serostatus was the only immune exposure information available for the cohort. V-gene and J-gene trimming of TCR beta chains was associated with a missense DCLRE1C variant in a later genetic analysis, and the association was replicated in an independent cohort. The cohort was sequenced for TCR beta chains only, and without alpha or paired-chain data the features that could be detected were limited. It was suggested by the authors that the approach could potentially be generalized to other disease states and immunological phenotypes. Compared with the 666-donor mean, donors in an Asian-associated ancestry cluster had fewer N-insertions in productive TCRs, according to a later genetic analysis.

On this clone: Its target antigen remains unknown. No much larger clone is present one base from it, and per-base qualities are unavailable.

Libraries were built with the immunoSEQ multiplex PCR assay. A mixture of 60 forward primers for TCR Vbeta segments and 13 reverse primers for TCR Jbeta segments was used in the multiplex PCR. The CDR3 region of rearranged TCR beta genes was amplified from genomic DNA with a multiplex PCR assay. On the Illumina HiSeq System, the amplified TCR beta libraries were sequenced as 87-base-pair reads. As for the original processing: In a later analysis, some 80 million unique TCR beta chains were counted across the roughly 700 repertoires, and roughly 10 million of these chains were shared by at least two donors. To remove PCR and sequencing errors, raw reads were error-corrected and collapsed into unique sequences using a nearest-neighbor algorithm that merged closely related sequences. CDR3 sequences were aligned to IMGT reference sequences to assign V, D and J gene segments. Each retained sequence needed at least a six-nucleotide match to both a V gene segment and a J gene segment. Rearrangements were called productive when the CDR3 lacked stop codons and stayed in frame with V and J; all others were non-productive. Following IMGT convention, CDR3 was defined as the stretch from the second conserved V-encoded cysteine to the conserved J-encoded phenylalanine. The earlier analysis of some 600 of the donors excluded sequences that lacked an unambiguous match to a single V gene segment. An earlier analysis of approximately 590 of the donors called V segments functional above 56.7% productive rearrangements and segregating when the between-donor standard deviation exceeded 5%. A statistical classification framework was developed to diagnose cytomegalovirus status using the catalog of TCR beta chain sequences. A later analysis assigned V and J genes by comparing TCR nucleotide sequences with IMGT/GENE-DB human TR gene sequences. The TCRdist pipeline was used in a later analysis to assign CDR3 sequences and most-parsimonious VDJ recombination scenarios. In a later analysis, every TCR beta chain was defined by the combination of its CDR3 amino acid sequence and its V-gene family, and reads without a unique V-gene family were dropped. A later analysis removed 600 or so highly shared, low-generation-probability nucleotide sequences to deal with suspected cross-contamination and a sequencing artifact. A later analysis calculated a clonal expansion index for each public chain from normalized within-repertoire ranks of inferred template counts. A later analysis computed generation probabilities with a VDJ recombination model fitted to out-of-frame rearrangements, and checked the results against IGoR. In a later analysis, TCR-TCR, TCR-HLA and TCR-CMV co-occurrence was scored with hypergeometric tests, and a repertoire-size bias correction was applied to TCR pairs. To estimate false discovery rates, a later analysis permuted the HLA or CMV assignments 20 times. In a later analysis, co-occurring TCRs were grouped with DBSCAN, and TCRdist sequence similarity was added when clustering was performed within HLA-allele-positive subsets. Co-occurrence clustering excluded repertoires with fewer than 30,000 or more than 120,000 public chains, plus five with anomalous nucleotide sharing. TCRdb holds this immuneACCESS table with in-frame rearrangements only. Some clones are missing; in checked studies, unresolved V genes explain under half, and the rest has no known cause. That table is the source of V, J and clone size, and D and trimming were worked out from the DNA. This sample is represented by some 120,000 clones; around 76% of them were singletons. The ten largest account for approximately 13% of the sample.

From the cysteine through the phenylalanine, the CDR3 covers 15 amino acids. The DNA shown is the 45-base CDR3, in frame from base 1. Trimming takes 5 bases off V and 4 bases off J; junction bases not matched to a gene: 8. The germline V gene encodes CDR1 KGHSH and CDR2 LQKENI. The cohort comprised fewer than 750 healthy bone marrow donors. Cohort members were all nominally healthy when sampled, although unrecorded immune exposures were likely present. The donor tested CMV seropositive, placing the donor among the roughly 270 seropositive members of the cohort. Every donor gave a peripheral blood sample, and the peripheral blood mononuclear cells from that sample were used for TCR beta sequencing. Genomic DNA extraction from the blood cell samples was performed with the Qiagen DNeasy Blood Extraction Kit.

This sequence was found in a woman aged 55-75 years in good health and CMV-seropositive. Sequenced sample: PBMCs. Here the chain combines TRBV18 and TRBJ2-3, with 8 bases aligning to TRBD2. The CDR3 reads CASSFRGGRADTQYF. The bases read TGTGCCAGCTCATTCCGGGGGGGCCGTGCAGATACGCAGTATTTT.